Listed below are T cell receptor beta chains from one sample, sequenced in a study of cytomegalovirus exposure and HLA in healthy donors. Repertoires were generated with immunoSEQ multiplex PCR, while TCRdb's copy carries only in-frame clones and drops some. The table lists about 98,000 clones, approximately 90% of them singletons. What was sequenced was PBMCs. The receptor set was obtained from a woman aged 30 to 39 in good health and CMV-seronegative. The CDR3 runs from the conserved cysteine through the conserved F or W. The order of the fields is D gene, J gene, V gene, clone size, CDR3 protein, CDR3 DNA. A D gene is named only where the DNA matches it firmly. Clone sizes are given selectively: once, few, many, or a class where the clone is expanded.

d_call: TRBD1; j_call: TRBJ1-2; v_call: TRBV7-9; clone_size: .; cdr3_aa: CASSLGTGSSGYTF; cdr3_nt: TGTGCCAGCAGCCTTGGGACAGGGTCATCTGGCTACACCTTC
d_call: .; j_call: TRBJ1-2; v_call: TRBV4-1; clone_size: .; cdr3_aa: CASSQQGNYGYTF; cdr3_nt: TGCGCCAGCAGCCAACAGGGGAACTATGGCTACACCTTC
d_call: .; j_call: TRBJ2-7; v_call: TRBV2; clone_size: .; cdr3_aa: CASSGDTTYEQYF; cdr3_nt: TGTGCCAGCAGTGGGGACACCACCTACGAGCAGTACTTC
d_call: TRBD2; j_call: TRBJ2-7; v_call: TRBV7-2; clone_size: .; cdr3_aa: CASSSRGRVYEQYF; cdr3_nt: TGTGCCAGCAGCTCCCGCGGGAGAGTCTACGAGCAGTACTTC
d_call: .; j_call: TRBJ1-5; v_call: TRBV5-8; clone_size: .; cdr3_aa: CASSYRSYSNQPQHF; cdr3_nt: TGTGCCAGCAGCTACAGGAGTTATAGCAATCAGCCCCAGCATTTT
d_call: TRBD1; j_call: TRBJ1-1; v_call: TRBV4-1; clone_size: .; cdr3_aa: CASSQGTGKKLHTEAFF; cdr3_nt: TGCGCCAGCAGCCAAGGGACAGGGAAAAAGCTCCACACTGAAGCTTTCTTT
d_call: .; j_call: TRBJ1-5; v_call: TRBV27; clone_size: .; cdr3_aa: CASSAGWSNQPQHF; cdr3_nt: TGTGCCAGCAGTGCCGGGTGGTCGAATCAGCCCCAGCATTTT
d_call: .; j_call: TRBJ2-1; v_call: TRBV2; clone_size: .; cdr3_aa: CASSEGGLLNEQFF; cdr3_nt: TGTGCCAGCAGTGAAGGGGGCCTCCTCAATGAGCAGTTCTTC
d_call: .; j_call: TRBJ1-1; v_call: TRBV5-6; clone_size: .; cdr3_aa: CASSFISGFTEAFF; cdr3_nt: TGTGCCAGCAGCTTTATTTCAGGGTTCACTGAAGCTTTCTTT
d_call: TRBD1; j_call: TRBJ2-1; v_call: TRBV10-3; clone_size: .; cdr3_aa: CAISVRQGAQRGSYNEQFF; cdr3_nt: TGTGCCATCAGTGTGCGGCAGGGGGCGCAGAGAGGGTCCTACAATGAGCAGTTCTTC
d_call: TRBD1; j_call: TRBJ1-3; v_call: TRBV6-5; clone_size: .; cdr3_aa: CASRIQGAGNTIYF; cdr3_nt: TGTGCCAGCAGGATACAGGGGGCTGGAAACACCATATATTTT
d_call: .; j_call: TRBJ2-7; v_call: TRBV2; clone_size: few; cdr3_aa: CASRAGLLGYEQYF; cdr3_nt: TGTGCCAGCAGGGCAGGGCTCCTCGGGTACGAGCAGTACTTC
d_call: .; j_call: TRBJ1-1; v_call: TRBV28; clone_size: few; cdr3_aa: CASSDRWNTEAFF; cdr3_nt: TGTGCCAGCAGTGACAGGTGGAACACTGAAGCTTTCTTT
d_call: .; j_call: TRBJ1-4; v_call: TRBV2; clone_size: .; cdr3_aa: CASSAGLDEKLFF; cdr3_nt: TGTGCCAGCAGCGCGGGACTTGATGAAAAACTGTTTTTT
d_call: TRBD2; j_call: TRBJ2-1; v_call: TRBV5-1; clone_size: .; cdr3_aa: CASSPLGLANNEQFF; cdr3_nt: TGCGCCAGCAGCCCGCTGGGACTAGCGAACAATGAGCAGTTCTTC
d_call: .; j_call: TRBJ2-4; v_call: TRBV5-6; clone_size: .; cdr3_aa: CASSSNPRGSKNIQYF; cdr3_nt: TGTGCCAGCAGCTCCAATCCTAGGGGCTCCAAAAACATTCAGTACTTC
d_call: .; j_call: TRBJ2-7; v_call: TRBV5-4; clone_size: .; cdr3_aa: CASSLAGRTQYF; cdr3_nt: TGTGCCAGCAGCTTGGCAGGGCGGACGCAGTACTTC